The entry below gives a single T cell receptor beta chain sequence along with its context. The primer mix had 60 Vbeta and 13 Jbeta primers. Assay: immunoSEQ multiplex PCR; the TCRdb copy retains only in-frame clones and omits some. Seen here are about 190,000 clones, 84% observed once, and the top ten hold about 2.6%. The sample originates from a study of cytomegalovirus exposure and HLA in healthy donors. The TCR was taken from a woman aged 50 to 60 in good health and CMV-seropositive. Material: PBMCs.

CDR3 nucleotide sequence: TGTGCCAGCAGCTCGCTGACAGGGACCCCTGGGGCCAACGTCCTGACTTTC. It encodes CASSSLTGTPGANVLTF. The chain has TRBV7-9 and TRBJ2-6, with 7 bases aligning to TRBD1. V shed 4 bases, J shed 2 bases, and the junction held 8 bases outside the gene matches. Germline V gene data show CDR1 as SEHNR and CDR2 as FQNEAQ (reference sequence). The length of the CDR3 is 17 residues.